A single sample gave rise to the 6 T cell receptor beta chains below, sequenced in a study of shared clonotypes between healthy human individuals. Clones were read by immunoSEQ multiplex PCR, and TCRdb kept only the in-frame ones, dropping some. The profile shows 2 million to 2.5 million clones, roughly 95% of them singletons. The sequencing sample was made of naive CD4+ T cells sorted from blood. Subset defined: CD45RA+ positively selected. Every receptor here comes from a man between 18 and 35 years old in good health.

This clone was detected only once. CDR3 DNA: TGTGCCAGCAGCCCACAGGAGAACACTGAAGCTTTCTTT. Amino acid sequence: CASSPQENTEAFF. The chain carries TRBV7-8 and TRBJ1-1; TRBD1 is a possible D gene (5 bases). CDR1 SGHVS and CDR2 FQNEAQ come from the germline V gene. There are 13 residues in the CDR3. V lost 5 bases to trimming and J lost 1 base, with 8 bases between them. Complete variable domain (other parts from reference TRBV7-8 and TRBJ1-1): GAGVSQSPRYKVAKRGQDVALRCDPISGHVSLFWYQQALGQGPEFLTYFQNEAQLDKSGLPSDRFFAERPEGSVSTLKIQRTQQEDSAVYLCASSPQENTEAFFGQGTRLTVV.

The chain joins TRBV6-6 to TRBJ2-6; a possible D gene is TRBD1 (6 bases). Germline loops: CDR1 MNHNY, CDR2 SVGAGI (reference sequence). Trimming removed 9 bases from V and 0 bases from J, with 15 bases in between. This CDR3 has 16 amino acids. CDR3 nucleotides: TGTGCCAGTCCCCTAGGACAGAGCTCTGGGGCCAACGTCCTGACTTTC. Its protein product is CASPLGQSSGANVLTF.

This chain joins TRBV2 and TRBJ1-5; no definite D call. The V end lost 8 bases, the J end lost 3 bases, and 11 bases lay between the germline ends. CDR1 is SNHLY, CDR2 FYNNEI, per germline. The CDR3 sequence is 13 residues long. CDR3 amino acids: CASGGQANQPQHF. The CDR3 nucleotides are TGTGCCAGCGGCGGGCAGGCCAATCAGCCCCAGCATTTT.

The J gene is TRBJ1-5, the V gene TRBV30; D unresolved. This CDR3 comprises 17 residues. Germline V gene lookup returns CDR1 GTSNPN and CDR2 SVGIG (reference sequence). V lost 2 bases, J lost 0 bases, and 17 bases lay in between. CDR3: CAWSSTWGRDSNQPQHF. The CDR3 region has the DNA TGTGCCTGGAGTTCGACATGGGGAAGGGATAGCAATCAGCCCCAGCATTTT. The full variable domain, with the rest looked up from reference TRBV30 and TRBJ1-5, is SQTIHQWPATLVQPVGSPLSLECTVEGTSNPNLYWYRQAAGRGLQLLFYSVGIGQISSEVPQNLSASRPQDRQFILSSKKLLLSDSGFYLCAWSSTWGRDSNQPQHFGDGTRLSIL.

This CDR3 reads CASSRGFSGISPSSYNEQFF. In nucleotides, the CDR3 is TGCGCCAGCAGCCGCGGGTTTAGCGGGATTAGTCCGAGCTCCTACAATGAGCAGTTCTTC. This sequence joins TRBV4-3 and TRBJ2-1; 8 nucleotides match TRBD2. Germline assignment: CDR1 LGHNA and CDR2 YSLEER. J gave up 0 bases and V 4 bases, and 17 bases lay outside the gene matches. CDR3 length: 20 residues.

The chain has TRBV29-1 and TRBJ1-5, with D maybe TRBD1 (5 bases). CDR1 and CDR2 from the germline V gene are SQVTM and ANQGSEA. The length of the CDR3 is 14 residues. The V end lost 4 bases, the J end lost 0 bases, and 10 bases lay between the germline ends. This CDR3 is CSVAAGLSNQPQHF. In DNA, the CDR3 is TGCAGCGTTGCGGCAGGGCTTAGCAATCAGCCCCAGCATTTT.